This T cell receptor beta chain was recovered during a study of response to subunit inactivated influenza vaccine. CDR3 length equals 17 residues. The germline gives CDR1 SGHRS, CDR2 YFSETQ. Trimming left V 4 bases short and J 13 bases short, with 32 bases between. MiXCR was run by TCRdb on the RT-PCR reads, yielding one entry per CDR3 protein. The repertoire holds over 400,000 distinct CDR3 sequences, with roughly 13% as singletons. This clonotype occurred a few times. No antigen is known for it. General study findings and limits: The authors suggested that every seasonal influenza vaccination recruits few new T cells.

The chain is built from TRBV5-1 and TRBJ2-5, with D perhaps being TRBD1 or TRBD2 (5 bases each). The receptor comes from a man aged 45 to 65 who received an inactivated influenza vaccine. Sequencing used PBMCs from blood, obtained roughly 47 days after vaccination. CDR3: CASSRGSIRDPYLPLYF. The CDR3, as DNA: TGCGCCAGCAGCCGAGGATCAATCCGGGACCCCTACTTGCCCTTGTACTTC.